The next 4 T cell receptor beta chains were all read from a single sample in a study of T cell repertoires in cytomegalovirus infection. Using its own MiXCR run on the reads, TCRdb lists one record per CDR3 protein. The sample lists 110,000 or so distinct CDR3 sequences, 30% seen once, with roughly two fifths in the top ten. Their cognate antigens are unknown. Sequenced material: CD8+ T cells from cultured PBMCs, taken from culture after CMV antigen stimulation. The receptors were sampled from a human donor in good health (CMV status not recorded). Some clones in this sample may be carry-over from other donors' samples.

The rearrangement joins TRBV11-1 to TRBJ2-5; 7 bases line up with TRBD1. V shed 0 bases and J 5 bases; nucleotides not matched to a gene: 9. The CDR3 is 16 residues long. Germline CDR1 reads SGHAT; CDR2 reads FQDESV (reference sequence). As DNA, the CDR3 is TGTGCCAGCAGCTTAGCGACCGGGACAGCTTTTGAGACCCAGTACTTC. This translates into CASSLATGTAFETQYF. Combining the CDR3 with reference TRBV11-1 and TRBJ2-5 gives the whole variable domain EAEVAQSPRYKITEKSQAVAFWCDPISGHATLYWYRQILGQGPELLVQFQDESVVDDSQLPKDRFSAERLKGVDSTLKIQPAELGDSAMYLCASSLATGTAFETQYFGPGTRLLVL.

CDR3 sequence: CASSLADSGAGNTIYF. CDR3 DNA sequence: TGTGCCAGCAGCTTAGCGGACAGCGGGGCTGGAAACACCATATATTTT. The chain joins TRBV7-6 to TRBJ1-3; a possible D gene is TRBD1 (6 bases). Trimming pared 0 bases from V and 2 bases from J, leaving 11 bases between. Germline CDR1 is SGHVS and CDR2 is FNYEAQ. The CDR3 is made up of 16 amino acids.

The chain links TRBV12-3 or TRBV12-4 to TRBJ1-2, with D maybe TRBD1 (5 bases). V dropped 7 bases and J dropped 5 bases, with 20 bases sitting between them. The CDR3 extends over 15 amino acids. The CDR3 protein is CASTQGAGPLYGYTF. CDR3 in DNA: TGTGCCAGCACTCAAGGAGCGGGACCGCTATATGGCTACACCTTC.

Ten or more counts support this clonotype. The chain employs TRBV7-2 and TRBJ2-3; D gene ambiguous. Trimming pared 1 base from V and 1 base from J, leaving 15 bases between. Germline loops: CDR1 SGHTA, CDR2 FQGNSA. The CDR3 has 17 residues. CDR3 DNA sequence: TGTGCCAGCAGCTTAGTATACGAAGTCATCGGCACAGATACGCAGTATTTT. This gives the protein CASSLVYEVIGTDTQYF.